This record covers a single T cell receptor (beta chain). TCRdb reanalyzed the 5' RACE reads, giving one entry per CDR3 protein sequence and no DNA. This sample's table reports around 190,000 distinct CDR3 sequences. This sample was taken from a study of monozygotic twins with inflammatory bowel disease. This CDR3 contains 12 residues. The J gene is TRBJ2-7, the V gene TRBV12-3 or TRBV12-4; the D gene TCRdb calls, TRBD2, cannot be checked with no DNA. The origin of this receptor is a human donor with ulcerative colitis or Crohn's disease, or a healthy co-twin of an affected twin (not recorded which). Sequencing was performed on blood. CDR3 sequence reads: CASKGLAHEQYF.